These T cell receptor beta chains were read from a single sample in a study of cytomegalovirus exposure and HLA in healthy donors. Generated by immunoSEQ multiplex PCR, the TCRdb table keeps only in-frame clones and is missing some. Among roughly 100,000 clones listed, about two thirds were seen once. Sequencing used PBMCs. The receptors were sampled from a female donor in good health and CMV-seronegative. The CDR3 runs from the conserved cysteine through the conserved F or W. Fields, in order: clone size, D gene, J gene, V gene, CDR3 DNA, CDR3 protein. A D gene is named only where the DNA matches it firmly. Where a row states a size, it is once, few, many or the class of an expanded clone; other rows omit it.

clone_size: -; d_call: -; j_call: TRBJ1-1; v_call: TRBV11-3; cdr3_nt: TGTGCCAGCAGTCAAACGGACAGACCCGAGTCTGAAGCTTTCTTT; cdr3_aa: CASSQTDRPESEAFF
clone_size: few; d_call: -; j_call: TRBJ2-2; v_call: TRBV29-1; cdr3_nt: TGCAGCGTTGCGTTAGTCACCGGGGAGCTGTTTTTT; cdr3_aa: CSVALVTGELFF
clone_size: -; d_call: -; j_call: TRBJ2-7; v_call: TRBV9; cdr3_nt: TGTGCCAGCAGCGTAGTCCCCCCCCCTCTAGCGATGTTCTACGAGCAGTACTTC; cdr3_aa: CASSVVPPPLAMFYEQYF
clone_size: once; d_call: TRBD1; j_call: TRBJ2-7; v_call: TRBV7-9; cdr3_nt: TGTGCCAGCAGCTTAGCCGGGACAGGGGATCAGCAGTACTTC; cdr3_aa: CASSLAGTGDQQYF
clone_size: -; d_call: TRBD2; j_call: TRBJ2-1; v_call: TRBV5-5; cdr3_nt: TGTGCCAGCAGCTGGGGGGGGAGCTCCTACAATGAGCAGTTCTTC; cdr3_aa: CASSWGGSSYNEQFF
clone_size: few; d_call: TRBD1; j_call: TRBJ1-4; v_call: TRBV29-1; cdr3_nt: TGCAGCGTTGAAGCGGGCGGGACAGGAACTAATGAAAAACTGTTTTTT; cdr3_aa: CSVEAGGTGTNEKLFF
clone_size: -; d_call: -; j_call: TRBJ2-5; v_call: TRBV5-4; cdr3_nt: TGTGCCAGCAGACCGGGTCTACGGGAGACCCAGTACTTC; cdr3_aa: CASRPGLRETQYF
clone_size: -; d_call: TRBD1; j_call: TRBJ2-3; v_call: TRBV29-1; cdr3_nt: TGCAGCGTTGCGCAGGACAGGGATTTCAACACAGATACGCAGTATTTT; cdr3_aa: CSVAQDRDFNTDTQYF
clone_size: -; d_call: TRBD1; j_call: TRBJ2-1; v_call: TRBV5-8; cdr3_nt: TGTGCCAGCAGCCCCGGGACAGGGGCCTACAATGAGCAGTTCTTC; cdr3_aa: CASSPGTGAYNEQFF
clone_size: -; d_call: TRBD1; j_call: TRBJ2-1; v_call: TRBV4-1; cdr3_nt: TGCGCCAGCAGCCAAGGCCAGACAGGGGGAGGCTATGAGCAGTTCTTC; cdr3_aa: CASSQGQTGGGYEQFF
clone_size: -; d_call: -; j_call: TRBJ1-5; v_call: TRBV2; cdr3_nt: TGTGCCAGCAGGGCGACAGATTATAGCAATCAGCCCCAGCATTTT; cdr3_aa: CASRATDYSNQPQHF
clone_size: -; d_call: -; j_call: TRBJ2-7; v_call: TRBV27; cdr3_nt: TGTGCCAGCAGTTCAGAAGGAGGCCTCGGCTACGAGCAGTACTTC; cdr3_aa: CASSSEGGLGYEQYF
clone_size: -; d_call: TRBD1; j_call: TRBJ2-5; v_call: TRBV15; cdr3_nt: TGTGCCACCAGCACCGGGACAGGGGGTGTGGTAGAGACCCAGTACTTC; cdr3_aa: CATSTGTGGVVETQYF
clone_size: -; d_call: -; j_call: TRBJ2-1; v_call: TRBV4-2; cdr3_nt: TGTGCCAGCAGCTCCCGGGAATACAATGAGCAGTTCTTC; cdr3_aa: CASSSREYNEQFF
clone_size: few; d_call: TRBD2; j_call: TRBJ2-1; v_call: TRBV7-9; cdr3_nt: TGTGCCAGCAGTGGGGGGAGGGCCTGGGAGCAGTTCTTC; cdr3_aa: CASSGGRAWEQFF
clone_size: -; d_call: -; j_call: TRBJ1-2; v_call: TRBV13; cdr3_nt: TGTGCCAGCAGCCCGCGAAACTATGGCTACACCTTC; cdr3_aa: CASSPRNYGYTF
clone_size: -; d_call: -; j_call: TRBJ2-2; v_call: TRBV19; cdr3_nt: TGTGCCAGTAGTAGCGGGGTGTACACCGGGGAGCTGTTTTTT; cdr3_aa: CASSSGVYTGELFF
clone_size: -; d_call: -; j_call: TRBJ2-1; v_call: TRBV19; cdr3_nt: TGTGCCAGTAGTCTCAGGGGAGAGAATGAGCAGTTCTTC; cdr3_aa: CASSLRGENEQFF
clone_size: -; d_call: -; j_call: TRBJ2-2; v_call: TRBV10-3; cdr3_nt: TGTGCCATCGGGGATTCTTCGGCGGGGAAGAACACCGGGGAGCTGTTTTTT; cdr3_aa: CAIGDSSAGKNTGELFF
clone_size: -; d_call: TRBD1; j_call: TRBJ1-2; v_call: TRBV7-8; cdr3_nt: TGTGCCAGCAGCTTAGACCGGGGACAGGATGGCTACACCTTC; cdr3_aa: CASSLDRGQDGYTF
clone_size: few; d_call: -; j_call: TRBJ1-4; v_call: TRBV5-1; cdr3_nt: TGCGCCAGCAGCTTGTTACCTCTCCGAGACAGTAATGAAAAACTGTTTTTT; cdr3_aa: CASSLLPLRDSNEKLFF
clone_size: once; d_call: TRBD1; j_call: TRBJ1-1; v_call: TRBV10-1; cdr3_nt: TGCGCCAGCAGTGGCTACAGGGGTGGCACTGAAGCTTTCTTT; cdr3_aa: CASSGYRGGTEAFF
clone_size: few; d_call: TRBD2; j_call: TRBJ2-7; v_call: TRBV7-9; cdr3_nt: TGTGCCAGCAGCTCCCCAGCGGGAGAGACCCCCTACGAGCAGTACTTC; cdr3_aa: CASSSPAGETPYEQYF
clone_size: -; d_call: -; j_call: TRBJ1-1; v_call: TRBV14; cdr3_nt: TGTGCCAGCAGCCCACGGCTGGGTCAGGCGGGCACTGAAGCTTTCTTT; cdr3_aa: CASSPRLGQAGTEAFF
clone_size: -; d_call: TRBD1; j_call: TRBJ1-1; v_call: TRBV7-6; cdr3_nt: TGTGCCAGCAGTCCGACAGGGCTGAACACTGAAGCTTTCTTT; cdr3_aa: CASSPTGLNTEAFF
clone_size: -; d_call: TRBD1; j_call: TRBJ1-1; v_call: TRBV30; cdr3_nt: TGTGCCTGGAGTGAGGGGGCTGACACTGAAGCTTTCTTT; cdr3_aa: CAWSEGADTEAFF
clone_size: -; d_call: -; j_call: TRBJ1-2; v_call: TRBV9; cdr3_nt: TGTGCCAGCAGCAGAGCTGGGGGGATGGCCTATGGCTACACCTTC; cdr3_aa: CASSRAGGMAYGYTF
clone_size: few; d_call: TRBD2; j_call: TRBJ2-7; v_call: TRBV5-5; cdr3_nt: TGTGCCAGCAGCCCCCTCCCCCTAGCGGGGACCTACTACGAGCAGTACTTC; cdr3_aa: CASSPLPLAGTYYEQYF
clone_size: -; d_call: TRBD2; j_call: TRBJ2-1; v_call: TRBV6-6; cdr3_nt: TGTGCCAGCAGTTACCCGGCGGGAGGGCTGAATGAGCAGTTCTTC; cdr3_aa: CASSYPAGGLNEQFF
clone_size: once; d_call: -; j_call: TRBJ2-1; v_call: TRBV27; cdr3_nt: TGTGCCAGCAGGACGGGGGTCTCTGAGCAGTTCTTC; cdr3_aa: CASRTGVSEQFF
clone_size: -; d_call: -; j_call: TRBJ2-3; v_call: TRBV9; cdr3_nt: TGTGCCAGCAGCAAAGTCTCGCTGGGAGGGGGTGGCACAGATACGCAGTATTTT; cdr3_aa: CASSKVSLGGGGTDTQYF
clone_size: -; d_call: TRBD2; j_call: TRBJ2-1; v_call: TRBV11-3; cdr3_nt: TGTGCCAGCAGCTTAGCCGGGGGGGGCAGTAATGAGCAGTTCTTC; cdr3_aa: CASSLAGGGSNEQFF
clone_size: -; d_call: TRBD2; j_call: TRBJ2-1; v_call: TRBV5-1; cdr3_nt: TGCGCCAGCAGCCCCGGGGCGGGAGGCTCCCAGGAGCAGTTCTTC; cdr3_aa: CASSPGAGGSQEQFF
clone_size: -; d_call: -; j_call: TRBJ1-5; v_call: TRBV19; cdr3_nt: TGTGCCAGTACACAGTTCAATCAGCCCCAGCATTTT; cdr3_aa: CASTQFNQPQHF
clone_size: -; d_call: TRBD1; j_call: TRBJ2-7; v_call: TRBV19; cdr3_nt: TGTGCCAGTAGTACGGGACAGGGAGAGTACGAGCAGTACTTC; cdr3_aa: CASSTGQGEYEQYF
clone_size: -; d_call: -; j_call: TRBJ1-1; v_call: TRBV11-2; cdr3_nt: TGTGCCAGCAGCTACCCAGTCCCAATGAACACTGAAGCTTTCTTT; cdr3_aa: CASSYPVPMNTEAFF
clone_size: -; d_call: -; j_call: TRBJ2-1; v_call: TRBV9; cdr3_nt: TGTGCCAGCAGCGTAGGCGTATACAGTAACAATGAGCAGTTCTTC; cdr3_aa: CASSVGVYSNNEQFF
clone_size: few; d_call: TRBD2; j_call: TRBJ2-5; v_call: TRBV7-8; cdr3_nt: TGTGCCAGCAGCCCCCGGACTAGCGGGAGGGCCCTAGAGACCCAGTACTTC; cdr3_aa: CASSPRTSGRALETQYF
clone_size: -; d_call: TRBD1; j_call: TRBJ2-2; v_call: TRBV19; cdr3_nt: TGTGCCAGTAGCTACAGGGGCGCCGGGGAGCTGTTTTTT; cdr3_aa: CASSYRGAGELFF
clone_size: -; d_call: TRBD1; j_call: TRBJ2-5; v_call: TRBV9; cdr3_nt: TGTGCCAGCAGCAACTGGGGACAGGGCGAGACCCAGTACTTC; cdr3_aa: CASSNWGQGETQYF
clone_size: -; d_call: TRBD1; j_call: TRBJ1-3; v_call: TRBV19; cdr3_nt: TGTGCCAGCAAGGACAGGGGGGCTGGAAACACCATATATTTT; cdr3_aa: CASKDRGAGNTIYF